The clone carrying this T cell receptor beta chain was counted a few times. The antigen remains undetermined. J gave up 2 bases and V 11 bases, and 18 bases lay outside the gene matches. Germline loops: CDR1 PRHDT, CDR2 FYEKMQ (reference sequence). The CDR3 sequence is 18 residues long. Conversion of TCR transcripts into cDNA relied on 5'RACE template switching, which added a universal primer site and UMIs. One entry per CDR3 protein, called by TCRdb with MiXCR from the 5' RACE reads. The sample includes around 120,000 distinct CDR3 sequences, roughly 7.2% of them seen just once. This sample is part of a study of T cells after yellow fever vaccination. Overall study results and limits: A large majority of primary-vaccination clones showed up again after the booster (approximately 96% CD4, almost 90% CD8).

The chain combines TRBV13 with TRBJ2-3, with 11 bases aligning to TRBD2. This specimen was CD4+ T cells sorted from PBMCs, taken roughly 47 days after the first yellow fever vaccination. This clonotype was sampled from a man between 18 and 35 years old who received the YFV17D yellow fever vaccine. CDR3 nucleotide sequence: TGTGCCTTCAGCTCCCTACCCTCTAGCGGGGGGATCACAGATACGCAGTATTTT. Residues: CAFSSLPSSGGITDTQYF.